The clone carrying this T cell receptor beta chain was seen a few times. Its specificity is unknown. This entry comes from a study of CD8+ T cells in alopecia areata. For the study at large: Treated patients were dosed with oral tofacitinib, taking 5 to 10 mg twice daily. The percentage of affected scalp area served as the score of severity for treated patients. General study results and limits: Treatment with tofacitinib significantly lowered scalp clonality and reduced expanded CD8+ clones among the top 100.

Treatment described: oral pan-JAK inhibitor, 5-10 mg twice daily. PBMCs provided sorted CD4+ and CD8+ T cells. After isolation, RNA underwent reverse transcription to generate cDNA as the sequencing template. Only in-frame clones appear in the TCRdb table, and some are missing; sequencing was by immunoSEQ multiplex PCR. The sample has around 150,000 clones, roughly 60% seen once. The input for sequencing was CD4+ T cells sorted from blood, taken at week 24, from a patient treated with tofacitinib. This receptor was obtained from a human donor with alopecia areata.

CDR3 in amino acids: CASSLGAYRVNTEAFF. The CDR3 bases are TGCGCCAGCAGCTTGGGAGCCTACAGGGTGAACACTGAAGCTTTCTTT. This chain connects TRBV5-1 to TRBJ1-1; a weak D match, TRBD1 (6 bases). The CDR3 sequence is 16 residues long. The V end lost 0 bases, the J end lost 0 bases, and 12 bases lay between the germline ends. Germline lookup yields CDR1 SGHRS and CDR2 YFSETQ.